This TCR beta chain was recorded in a study of T cells in Graves' hyperthyroidism and ophthalmopathy. Across the whole study: Peripheral blood specimens were obtained at initial diagnosis, prior to any treatment. Study-wide results and limits: For ophthalmopathy, model prediction preceded onset by a median about 6 months.

Amplification yielded TCR beta CDR3 regions, with RNA transcripts as the source. The primer set for the first-round RT-PCR of the TCR CDR3 was HTBI. TCRdb reprocessed the multiplex PCR reads with MiXCR, giving one entry per CDR3 protein. The sample includes hundreds of thousands of distinct CDR3 sequences, approximately 13% of them seen just once. Any symptoms of ophthalmopathy came after the first hyperthyroidism diagnosis, from which the blood sample dates. PBMCs were obtained from 10 ml fresh peripheral blood. The CDR3 is 13 amino acids. Germline CDR1 and CDR2: SGHTA and FQGTGA. Unmatched junction bases numbered 8, after V lost 5 bases and J lost 7 bases. This clonotype was counted a few times. Its antigen is not identified.

Sequencing was performed on blood. The chain recombines TRBV7-3 with TRBJ2-7; 7 bases line up with TRBD2. This clonotype was sampled from a woman aged 25 to 39 with Graves' hyperthyroidism that later progressed to Graves' ophthalmopathy. The CDR3 bases are TGTGCCAGCAGCCTGGGAGGGCCGGGAGAGCAGTACTTC. Translating it yields CASSLGGPGEQYF.